The 22 T cell receptor beta chains reported below all come from one sample, sequenced in a study of OX40 agonist ivuxolimab in advanced cancers. Libraries came from the immunoSEQ multiplex PCR assay. TCRdb limited this immuneACCESS table to in-frame rearrangements with V and J called. A share of clones is missing; checked studies link under half to unresolved V genes, and the rest is unexplained. The sample table lists about 52,000 clones, around 85% of them with a count of one. The ten most abundant clones make up around 14% of the sample. The source was CD4+ or CD8+ T cells sorted from blood, collected in a trial of the OX40 agonist ivuxolimab. Receptors were obtained from an adult with an advanced solid tumor such as melanoma, head and neck, liver or kidney cancer.

The rearrangement uses TRBV4-1 and TRBJ1-2; no clear D gene. Germline loops: CDR1 MGHRA, CDR2 YSYEKL. The CDR3 sequence is 15 residues long. The V end lost 1 base, the J end lost 4 bases, and 13 bases lay between the germline ends. CDR3 sequence (DNA): TGCGCCAGCAGCCAAGTCTCCGGGGAAGGCTATGGCTACACCTTC. Amino acids: CASSQVSGEGYGYTF.

The gene calls are TRBV19 and TRBJ2-7; D may be TRBD2 (6 bases). The CDR3 has 14 residues. V lost 3 bases and J 3 bases, leaving 12 bases between the germline ends. The germline CDR1 and CDR2 sequences are LNHDA and SQIVND (reference sequence). CDR3 sequence (DNA): TGTGCCAGTAGTATCAGGGCGGGATACTACGAGCAGTACTTC. It yields the protein CASSIRAGYYEQYF.

By sample share, this clone is medium-sized. This chain joins TRBV5-4 and TRBJ2-6; 8 bases match TRBD1. The CDR3 contains 17 residues. Trimming took 1 base from V and 0 from J; bases not matched to a gene: 3. Germline assignment: CDR1 SGHNT and CDR2 YYREEE (reference sequence). The CDR3 nucleotides read TGTGCCAGCAGCTTGCTGACAGGGGACTCTGGGGCCAACGTCCTGACTTTC. Its translation is CASSLLTGDSGANVLTF.

The gene calls are TRBV5-6 and TRBJ2-7; D call uncertain. The CDR3 contains 15 residues. Deletions cut 0 bases from V and 0 bases from J, with 10 bases between. Germline lookup yields CDR1 SGHDT and CDR2 YYEEEE. CDR3 sequence: CASSLVGFSSYEQYF. CDR3 bases: TGTGCCAGCAGCTTGGTGGGATTCAGCTCCTACGAGCAGTACTTC.

The chain has TRBV4-1 and TRBJ2-2; maybe TRBD2 (7 bases). The germline CDR1 and CDR2 sequences are MGHRA and YSYEKL. This CDR3 has 17 amino acids. The germline V and J ends were trimmed by 6 bases and 1 base, with 18 bases remaining between them. CDR3 coding DNA: TGCGCCAGCAGAGGGGTGGGGGCGGGGGTGAACACCGGGGAGCTGTTTTTT. Translation gives CASRGVGAGVNTGELFF.

This clone was counted a few times. Other nucleotide sequences in the sample specify the same CDR3. The V gene is TRBV7-2, the J gene TRBJ2-7; D unresolved. Germline-derived CDR1 and CDR2 are SGHTA and FQGNSA. The CDR3 has 12 residues. With 2 bases removed from V and 0 bases from J, the gap between germline ends came to 2 bases. The CDR3 region is CASSLSSYEQYF. The CDR3 DNA follows: TGTGCCAGCAGCTTAAGCTCCTACGAGCAGTACTTC.

J is TRBJ1-4 and V is TRBV13, with 8 bases identical to TRBD1. J was trimmed by 8 bases and V by 4 bases; bases with no gene match: 12. CDR1 PRHDT and CDR2 FYEKMQ come from the germline V gene (reference sequence). There are 16 residues in the CDR3. The CDR3, as DNA: TGTGCCAGCAGCTCCGACCCGAGACAGGGGAGGGAAAAACTGTTTTTT. Its protein product is CASSSDPRQGREKLFF. The complete variable domain, with remaining parts taken from reference TRBV13 and TRBJ1-4, reads AAGVIQSPRHLIKEKRETATLKCYPIPRHDTVYWYQQGPGQDPQFLISFYEKMQSDKGSIPDRFSAQQFSDYHSELNMSSLELGDSALYFCASSSDPRQGREKLFFGSGTQLSVL.

V usage is TRBV5-6 and J usage is TRBJ1-5, with a possible D match to TRBD1 (6 bases). CDR3 size: 16 residues. CDR1 SGHDT and CDR2 YYEEEE come from the germline V gene. V lost 0 bases to trimming and J lost 2 bases, with 12 bases between them. Here the CDR3 DNA reads TGTGCCAGCAGCTTGGCCGGGGGGGCAGGCAATCAGCCCCAGCATTTT. This codes for CASSLAGGAGNQPQHF.

On this clone: Additional DNA sequences in this sample encode the identical CDR3. This chain joins TRBV5-4 and TRBJ1-1, with a weak D call TRBD1 (5 bases). CDR1 is SGHNT, CDR2 YYREEE, per germline (reference sequence). This CDR3 is 11 amino acids long. Trimming took 2 bases from V and 8 from J, leaving 7 bases between them. The CDR3, as DNA: TGTGCCAGCAGCTTAGGGACCGAAGCTTTCTTT. Translation gives CASSLGTEAFF.

The CDR3 loop reads CASSSGLIIGNEQFF. In nucleotides, the CDR3 is TGTGCCAGCAGCTCCGGACTTATTATCGGCAATGAGCAGTTCTTC. The chain links TRBV7-2 to TRBJ2-1; TRBD2 is a possible D gene (5 bases). This CDR3 is 15 amino acids long. The V end lost 4 bases, the J end lost 6 bases, and 16 bases lay between the germline ends. CDR1 is SGHTA, CDR2 FQGNSA, per germline.

This clone showed up just once. V usage is TRBV6-5 and J usage is TRBJ1-2, with 8 bases identical to TRBD1. Germline values: CDR1 MNHEY, CDR2 SVGAGI. The V segment lost 0 bases and the J segment 3 bases; nucleotides outside the gene matches: 0. CDR3 length equals 14 residues. In DNA, the CDR3 is TGTGCCAGCAGTTACTCCAGGGGGCACTATGGCTACACCTTC. As protein: CASSYSRGHYGYTF.

With regard to this clone: Other DNA sequences in the same sample also yield this CDR3. This chain connects TRBV7-9 to TRBJ2-7; no clear D. CDR1 is SEHNR, CDR2 FQNEAQ, per germline (reference sequence). The CDR3 spans 12 residues. V was shortened by 1 base and J by 5 bases, with 6 bases between the two germline ends. CDR3 sequence: CASSLEADEQYF. As DNA, the CDR3 is TGTGCCAGCAGCTTAGAAGCCGACGAGCAGTACTTC.

The chain combines TRBV15 with TRBJ1-3; no clear D gene. The CDR3 has 11 residues. Trimming removed 5 bases from V and 3 bases from J, with 2 bases in between. CDR1 is LNHNV and CDR2 is YYDKDF in the germline V gene (reference sequence). The CDR3, as DNA: TGTGCCACCAGCCTTGGAAACACCATATATTTT. Translating gives CATSLGNTIYF.

V and J are TRBV27 and TRBJ2-1; D is ambiguous. The germline V gene has CDR1 MNHEY and CDR2 SMNVEV (reference sequence). The CDR3 has 12 residues. The ends were cut back, 6 bases at V and 6 bases at J, with 9 bases in the middle. The CDR3 protein is CASRSGFNEQFF. The CDR3, as DNA: TGTGCCAGCAGATCCGGCTTCAATGAGCAGTTCTTC.

This clone was recorded a few times. The V gene is TRBV7-6, the J gene TRBJ1-1, with 7 positions matching TRBD1. V trimming: 5 bases; J trimming: 5 bases; junction bases outside the gene matches: 2. Germline V CDR1 and CDR2: SGHVS, FNYEAQ. The CDR3 is 12 residues long. CDR3 DNA sequence: TGTGCCAGCAGCCAGGGGGGAACTGAAGCTTTCTTT. It encodes CASSQGGTEAFF.

The gene calls are TRBV9 and TRBJ1-2, with D uncertain. Germline loops: CDR1 SGDLS, CDR2 YYNGEE. The length of the CDR3 is 15 residues. Trimming took 0 bases from V and 6 from J, leaving 15 bases between them. The CDR3 bases are TGTGCCAGCAGCGTAGAACGGTCCATTAAGGATGGCTACACCTTC. It translates to CASSVERSIKDGYTF.

The rearrangement uses TRBV6-1 and TRBJ1-5, with 10 bases that match TRBD1. With V trimmed by 6 bases and J by 2 bases, 1 base remained unmatched. Germline CDR1 and CDR2: MNHNS and SASEGT. The length of the CDR3 is 14 residues. CDR3 sequence reads: CASSGTGGNQPQHF. The CDR3 DNA reads TGTGCCAGCAGCGGGACAGGGGGCAATCAGCCCCAGCATTTT.

The CDR3 sequence: CASSLEGDGDTQYF. CDR3 nucleotide sequence: TGTGCCAGCAGCTTAGAAGGGGACGGAGATACGCAGTATTTT. This chain connects TRBV7-9 to TRBJ2-3; D possibly matches TRBD1 or TRBD2 (5 bases each). This CDR3 has 14 amino acids. V was pared by 1 base and J by 5 bases, with 10 bases between. The germline V gene encodes CDR1 SEHNR and CDR2 FQNEAQ (reference sequence).

The gene calls are TRBV7-6 and TRBJ1-2; D unresolved. Trimming stripped 5 bases from V and 4 bases from J, with 14 bases between. Germline CDR1 and CDR2: SGHVS and FNYEAQ. The CDR3 extends over 14 amino acids. The chain's CDR3 is CASSPNPTLYGYTF. In DNA form, the CDR3 reads TGTGCCAGCAGCCCAAATCCCACACTCTATGGCTACACCTTC.

This clone is a singleton in its sample. The chain joins TRBV15 to TRBJ1-3, with D unclear. Trimming cost V 0 bases and J 0 bases, with 6 bases left between them. CDR3 size: 15 residues. The germline V gene encodes CDR1 LNHNV and CDR2 YYDKDF (reference sequence). CDR3 sequence: CATSRDLYSGNTIYF. The CDR3 coding sequence is TGTGCCACCAGCAGAGATCTTTACTCTGGAAACACCATATATTTT.

The genes are TRBV5-1 and TRBJ2-5, with 9 bases aligning to TRBD1. The germline CDR1 and CDR2 sequences are SGHRS and YFSETQ. This CDR3 is 14 amino acids long. V was clipped by 10 bases and J by 5 bases; unmatched bases: 12. CDR3 sequence: CACSGTGNYETQYF. DNA for the CDR3: TGCGCCTGCTCCGGGACAGGGAATTATGAGACCCAGTACTTC.

This chain links TRBV23-1 with TRBJ1-2; no firm D call. TRBV23-1 falls under the ORF class, with uncertain function. Trimming left V 6 bases short and J 4 bases short, with 21 bases between. This CDR3 is built from 16 residues. DNA of the CDR3: TGCGCCAGCAGCCGTATACCCACTCCGCGGGGCTATGGCTACACCTTC. It yields the protein CASSRIPTPRGYGYTF.